The text below deals with one T cell receptor (beta chain). The data derive from a study of blood T cell repertoires in COVID-19. About the research overall: The cDNA or gDNA used as material had been derived from T cells, B-cell-depleted T cells, or PBMCs.

Original methodology: Reference gene primer amplification in the assay estimated nucleated cell counts. Sequencing used immunoSEQ multiplex PCR; TCRdb keeps in-frame clones, though not all of them. V, J and clone size are those of that table, while D and trimming were read from the DNA. Here the sample spans 150,000 to 200,000 clones, 88% being singletons. The CDR3 consists of 14 residues. Germline CDR1 SGHVS, CDR2 FNYEAQ. Trimming pared 5 bases from V and 3 bases from J, leaving 10 bases between. Sequencing was done on a sample of peripheral blood. V is TRBV7-6 and J is TRBJ2-2; weak D call: TRBD2 (6 bases). The clonotype comes from a man aged 70 or older with active or convalescent COVID-19. CDR3 nucleotides: TGTGCCAGCAGCCGTTGGGGGGACACCGGGGAGCTGTTTTTT. This translates into CASSRWGDTGELFF. The whole variable domain, filled in from reference TRBV7-6 and TRBJ2-2, reads GAGVSQSPRYKVTKRGQDVALRCDPISGHVSLYWYRQALGQGPEFLTYFNYEAQQDKSGLPNDRFSAERPEGSISTLTIQRTEQRDSAMYRCASSRWGDTGELFFGEGSRLTVL.